The rows below give T cell receptor beta chains drawn from one sample of a study of regulatory T cells in long-lasting Graves disease. TCRdb ran MiXCR on the multiplex PCR reads and lists one entry per CDR3 protein. The sample shows over 400,000 distinct CDR3 sequences, roughly 15% of them seen only once. These same records also appear under a second study, on T cells in Graves' hyperthyroidism and ophthalmopathy.

The material sequenced was peripheral blood mononuclear cells (PBMCs), taken at new diagnosis, from a patient treated with antithyroid drugs. All receptors come from a woman aged 50 to 60 with Graves disease. Each CDR3 is given without its conserved first and last residue.

TRBV28	TRBJ2-3	ASSLSQGVALTDTQY
TRBV11-2	TRBJ2-2	ASSLVTRVVGDTGELF
TRBV20-1	TRBJ2-5	SAARTSGQETQY
TRBV6-1	TRBJ2-1	ASSIPPSREQF
TRBV30	TRBJ1-5	AWTQGGGQPQH
TRBV30	TRBJ2-1	AWSQGLAEYNEQF
TRBV19	TRBJ2-1	ASSMDTGTDYAYEQF
TRBV6-1	TRBJ2-1	ASRSSGPNEQF
TRBV12-3/TRBV12-4	TRBJ1-2	ASSPPRVYGYT
TRBV20-1	TRBJ2-5	STKYRTADGTQY
TRBV9	TRBJ1-6	ASSVGGSSYNSPLH
TRBV6-1	TRBJ2-7	ASSLIRDPLYEQY
TRBV28	TRBJ2-7	ASSRSYEQY